The clone carrying this T cell receptor (beta chain) was detected many times. The antigen is unknown. The CDR3 goes on 3 residues after the read ends, and that part is filled in from the germline J gene. Control and CVID samples contributed equal amounts of genomic DNA. The protocol was immunoSEQ multiplex PCR, while the TCRdb copy is restricted to in-frame clones and leaves out a portion. The specimen has under 40,000 clones, none found just once. The data belong to a study of T cell clonality in common variable immunodeficiency. General study results and limits: Fewer deletions and N-nucleotide insertions were reportedly seen in common variable immunodeficiency TCR beta sequences. Compared with healthy controls, CVID subjects showed increased TCRbeta clonality, mostly in about a third.

The CDR3 has 16 residues. The V and J ends lost 4 bases and 2 bases, in that order; junction bases with no gene match: 10. Most patients and controls had Caucasian heritage. The sequenced sample consisted of peripheral blood mononuclear cells. The origin of this receptor is a person aged 18 to 75 in good health. V gene TRBV23-1 combines with J gene TRBJ1-1; TRBD1 agrees at 7 bases. TRBV23-1 counts as an open reading frame of uncertain function. The CDR3 is CASSRKKGGPNTEAFF. CDR3 bases read: TGCGCCAGCAGTCGAAAGAAAGGGGGCCCTAACACTGAA.